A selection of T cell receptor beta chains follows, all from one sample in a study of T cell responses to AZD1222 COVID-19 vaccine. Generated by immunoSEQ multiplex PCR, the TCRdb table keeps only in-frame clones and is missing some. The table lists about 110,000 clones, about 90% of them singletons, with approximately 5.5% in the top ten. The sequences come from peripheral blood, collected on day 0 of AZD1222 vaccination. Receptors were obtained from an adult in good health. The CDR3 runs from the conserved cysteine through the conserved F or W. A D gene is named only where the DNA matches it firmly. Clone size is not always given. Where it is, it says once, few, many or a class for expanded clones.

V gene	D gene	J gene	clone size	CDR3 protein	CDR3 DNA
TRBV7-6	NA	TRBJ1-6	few	CASSLGPGGDSPLHF	TGTGCCAGCAGCTTAGGCCCAGGTGGGGACTCACCCCTCCACTTT
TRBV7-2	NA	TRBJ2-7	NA	CASSQRPGPGYEQYF	TGTGCCAGCAGCCAACGTCCGGGACCGGGCTACGAGCAGTACTTC
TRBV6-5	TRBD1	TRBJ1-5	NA	CASSLTGGHQPQHF	TGTGCCAGCAGTTTAACAGGGGGGCATCAGCCCCAGCATTTT
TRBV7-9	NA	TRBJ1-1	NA	CASSNLGGSDLEVSGAFF	TGTGCCAGCAGCAACCTCGGCGGGTCGGATTTGGAGGTCTCCGGAGCTTTCTTT
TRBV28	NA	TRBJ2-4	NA	CASGGAAKNIQYF	TGTGCCAGCGGGGGGGCGGCCAAAAACATTCAGTACTTC
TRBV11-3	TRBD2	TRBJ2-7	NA	CASSSHSGSLEQYF	TGTGCCAGCAGCTCCCATAGCGGGAGTCTTGAGCAGTACTTC
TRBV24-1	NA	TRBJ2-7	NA	CATSENSRGEQYF	TGTGCCACCAGTGAAAACTCGCGGGGCGAGCAGTACTTC
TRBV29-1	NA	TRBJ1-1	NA	CSVDGGHTEAFF	TGCAGCGTTGACGGGGGACACACTGAAGCTTTCTTT
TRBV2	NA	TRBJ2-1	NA	CASALTAEQFF	TGTGCCAGCGCCCTAACGGCGGAGCAGTTCTTC
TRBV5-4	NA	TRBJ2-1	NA	CASSSGGGGSYNEQFF	TGTGCCAGCAGCTCAGGGGGAGGGGGCTCCTACAATGAGCAGTTCTTC
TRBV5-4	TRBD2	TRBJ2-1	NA	CASSFGDYNNEQFF	TGTGCCAGCAGCTTCGGGGACTATAACAATGAGCAGTTCTTC
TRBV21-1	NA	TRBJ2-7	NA	CASSKVTVSSYEQYF	TGTGCCAGCAGCAAAGTGACAGTGAGCTCCTACGAGCAGTACTTC
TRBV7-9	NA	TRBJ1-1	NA	CASSLTPSRSRSEAFF	TGTGCCAGCAGCTTAACGCCGTCCAGGTCTCGGTCTGAAGCTTTCTTT
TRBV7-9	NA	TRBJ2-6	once	CASSRGSLYPASGANVLTF	TGTGCCAGCAGTAGGGGTTCACTCTACCCCGCCTCTGGGGCCAACGTCCTGACTTTC
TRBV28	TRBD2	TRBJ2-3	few	CASRLRLAADTQYF	TGTGCCAGCAGACTCCGACTAGCGGCGGATACGCAGTATTTT
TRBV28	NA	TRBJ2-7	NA	CASSFIGIEQYF	TGTGCCAGCAGTTTTATTGGGATCGAGCAGTACTTC
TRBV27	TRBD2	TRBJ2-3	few	CASRTSAKTQYF	TGTGCCAGTCGAACTAGCGCCAAGACGCAGTATTTT
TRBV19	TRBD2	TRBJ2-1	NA	CASSTAPGLAGDQQFF	TGTGCCAGTAGCACAGCCCCGGGACTAGCGGGGGATCAGCAGTTCTTC
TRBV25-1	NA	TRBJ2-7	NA	CASSAHYEQYF	TGTGCCAGCAGTGCACACTACGAGCAGTACTTC
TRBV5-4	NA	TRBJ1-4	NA	CASSSSRAATNEKLFF	TGTGCCAGCAGCTCATCCAGGGCGGCTACTAATGAAAAACTGTTTTTT
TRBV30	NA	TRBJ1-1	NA	CAWSVPPETEAFF	TGTGCCTGGAGTGTACCCCCAGAGACTGAAGCTTTCTTT
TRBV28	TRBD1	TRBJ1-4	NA	CASTPTGGADEKLFF	TGTGCCAGCACTCCGACAGGGGGCGCCGATGAAAAACTGTTTTTT
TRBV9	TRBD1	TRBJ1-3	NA	CASSKLTGTGNTIYF	TGTGCCAGCAGCAAATTGACAGGGACTGGAAACACCATATATTTT
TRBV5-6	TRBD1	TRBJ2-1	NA	CASSLGDRGPYEQFF	TGTGCCAGCAGCTTGGGAGACAGGGGTCCCTATGAGCAGTTCTTC
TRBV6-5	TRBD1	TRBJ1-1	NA	CASTATRGTEAFF	TGTGCCAGCACTGCGACCAGGGGGACTGAAGCTTTCTTT
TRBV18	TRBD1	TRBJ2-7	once	CASSPPGGVSGEQYF	TGTGCCAGCTCACCACCAGGGGGCGTTTCGGGCGAGCAGTACTTC
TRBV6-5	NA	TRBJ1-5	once	CASSYSSNQPQHF	TGTGCCAGCAGTTACTCCTCCAATCAGCCCCAGCATTTT
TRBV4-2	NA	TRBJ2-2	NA	CASSDRLGGGELFF	TGTGCCAGCAGCGATCGGTTGGGTGGCGGGGAGCTGTTTTTT
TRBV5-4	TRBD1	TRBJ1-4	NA	CASSLDARQGSNEKLFF	TGTGCCAGCAGCTTGGATGCCCGACAGGGGTCTAATGAAAAACTGTTTTTT
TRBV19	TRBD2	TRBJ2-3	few	CASSMPSGGSDTQYF	TGTGCCAGTAGTATGCCTAGCGGGGGATCAGATACGCAGTATTTT
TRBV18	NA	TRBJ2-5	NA	CASSPPYPPRLQETQYF	TGTGCCAGCTCACCACCGTACCCACCCAGATTACAAGAGACCCAGTACTTC
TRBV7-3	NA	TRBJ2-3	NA	CASSLDNTDTQYF	TGTGCCAGCAGCTTGGACAACACAGATACGCAGTATTTT
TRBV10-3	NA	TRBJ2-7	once	CAISADSTYEQYF	TGTGCCATCAGTGCGGACAGTACCTACGAGCAGTACTTC
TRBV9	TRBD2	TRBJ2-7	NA	CASSVDPSGNYEQYF	TGTGCCAGCAGCGTAGACCCTAGCGGGAACTACGAGCAGTACTTC
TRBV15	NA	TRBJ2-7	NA	CATSRDVGADHEQYF	TGTGCCACCAGCAGAGATGTGGGAGCCGATCACGAGCAGTACTTC
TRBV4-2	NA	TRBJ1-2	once	CASSQDLGNYGYTF	TGTGCCAGCAGCCAAGATCTTGGTAACTATGGCTACACCTTC
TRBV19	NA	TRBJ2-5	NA	CASRAQETQYF	TGTGCCAGTAGGGCCCAAGAGACCCAGTACTTC
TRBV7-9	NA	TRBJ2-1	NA	CASSSTAYSSYNEQFF	TGTGCCAGCAGCTCGACAGCGTATAGCTCCTACAATGAGCAGTTCTTC
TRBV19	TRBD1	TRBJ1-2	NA	CATWDRVYGYTF	TGTGCCACCTGGGACAGGGTTTATGGCTACACCTTC